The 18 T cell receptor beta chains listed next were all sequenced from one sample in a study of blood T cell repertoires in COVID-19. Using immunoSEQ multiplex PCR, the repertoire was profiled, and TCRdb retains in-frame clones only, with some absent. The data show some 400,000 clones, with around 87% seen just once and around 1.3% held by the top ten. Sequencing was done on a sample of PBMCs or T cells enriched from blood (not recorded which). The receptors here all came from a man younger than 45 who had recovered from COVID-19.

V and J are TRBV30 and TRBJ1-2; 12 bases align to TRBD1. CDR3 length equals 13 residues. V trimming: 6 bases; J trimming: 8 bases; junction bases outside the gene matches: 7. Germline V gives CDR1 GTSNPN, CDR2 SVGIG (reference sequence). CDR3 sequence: CACPGQGAVGYTF. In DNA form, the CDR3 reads TGTGCCTGTCCGGGACAGGGGGCCGTCGGCTACACCTTC.

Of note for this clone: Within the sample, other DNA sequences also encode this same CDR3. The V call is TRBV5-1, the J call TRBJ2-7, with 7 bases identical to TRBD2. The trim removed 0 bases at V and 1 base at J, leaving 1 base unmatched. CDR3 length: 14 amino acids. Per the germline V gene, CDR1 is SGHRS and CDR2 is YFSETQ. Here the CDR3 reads CASSLVGGSYEQYF. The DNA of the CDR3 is TGCGCCAGCAGCTTGGTGGGGGGGTCCTACGAGCAGTACTTC.

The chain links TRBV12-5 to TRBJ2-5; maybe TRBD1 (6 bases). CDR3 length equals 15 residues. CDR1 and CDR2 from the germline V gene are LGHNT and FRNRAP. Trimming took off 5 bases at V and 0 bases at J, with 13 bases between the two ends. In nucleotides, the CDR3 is TGTGCTAGTGGTCCCGACAGGAATTACCAAGAGACCCAGTACTTC. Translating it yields CASGPDRNYQETQYF.

The CDR3 DNA reads as TGTGCCAGCAGTGACCATAATCAGCCCCAGCATTTT. Protein sequence: CASSDHNQPQHF. V usage is TRBV25-1 and J usage is TRBJ1-5; D is unclear. V shed 3 bases and J shed 4 bases, with 4 bases lying between them. There are 12 residues in the CDR3. CDR1 is MGHDK and CDR2 is SYGVNS in the germline V gene.

The chain's CDR3 is CASSLNTEAFF. CDR3 nucleotide sequence: TGTGCCAGCTCTCTGAACACTGAAGCTTTCTTT. The chain joins TRBV7-9 to TRBJ1-1; no firm D call. Between the trimmed V and J ends, which lost 8 bases and 0 bases, there was a span of 4 bases. The CDR3 totals 11 residues. Germline V gene data show CDR1 as SEHNR and CDR2 as FQNEAQ (reference sequence).

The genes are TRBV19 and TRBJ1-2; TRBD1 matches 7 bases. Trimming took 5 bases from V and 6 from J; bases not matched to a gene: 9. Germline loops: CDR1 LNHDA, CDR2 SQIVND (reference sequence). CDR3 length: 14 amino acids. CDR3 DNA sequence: TGTGCCAGTAGTCCTAGGACAGGAGAAGATGGCTACACCTTC. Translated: CASSPRTGEDGYTF.

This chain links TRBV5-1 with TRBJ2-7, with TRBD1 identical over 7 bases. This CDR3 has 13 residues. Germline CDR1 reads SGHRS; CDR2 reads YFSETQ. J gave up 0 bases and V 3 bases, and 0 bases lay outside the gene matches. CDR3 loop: CASSWTGSYEQYF. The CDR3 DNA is TGCGCCAGCAGCTGGACAGGCTCCTACGAGCAGTACTTC.

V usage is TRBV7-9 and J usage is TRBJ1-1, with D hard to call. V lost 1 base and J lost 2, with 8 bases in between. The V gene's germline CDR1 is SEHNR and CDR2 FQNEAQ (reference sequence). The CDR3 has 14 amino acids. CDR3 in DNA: TGTGCCAGCAGCTTAGGAGTGTCAAACACTGAAGCTTTCTTT. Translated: CASSLGVSNTEAFF.

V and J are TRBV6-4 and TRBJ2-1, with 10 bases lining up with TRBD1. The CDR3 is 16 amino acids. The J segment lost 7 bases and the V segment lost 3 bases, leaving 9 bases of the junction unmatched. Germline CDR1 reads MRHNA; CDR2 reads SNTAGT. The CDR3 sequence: CASSEGGTGEVNEQFF. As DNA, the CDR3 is TGTGCCAGCAGTGAGGGGGGGACAGGGGAAGTTAATGAGCAGTTCTTC.

CDR3 residues: CATSFYGGGDTQYF. CDR3 sequence (DNA): TGTGCCACCAGCTTTTACGGGGGAGGAGATACGCAGTATTTT. V and J are TRBV15 and TRBJ2-3; tentative D call: TRBD2 (6 bases). CDR1 LNHNV and CDR2 YYDKDF come from the germline V gene (reference sequence). The CDR3 runs 14 residues. Trimming removed 5 bases from V and 5 bases from J, with 14 bases in between.

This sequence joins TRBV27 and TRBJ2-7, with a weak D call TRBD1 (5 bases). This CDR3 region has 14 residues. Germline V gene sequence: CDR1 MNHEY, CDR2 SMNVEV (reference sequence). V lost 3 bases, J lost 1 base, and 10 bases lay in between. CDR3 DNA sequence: TGTGCCAGCAGTTTCGACAGTTTATCCTACGAGCAGTACTTC. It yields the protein CASSFDSLSYEQYF.

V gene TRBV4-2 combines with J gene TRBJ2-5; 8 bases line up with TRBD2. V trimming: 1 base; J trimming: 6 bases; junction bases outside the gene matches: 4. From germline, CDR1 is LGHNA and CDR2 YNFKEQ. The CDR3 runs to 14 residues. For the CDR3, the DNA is TGTGCCAGCAGCCAAGCCGGGGGGGTTCAGACCCAGTACTTC. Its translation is CASSQAGGVQTQYF.

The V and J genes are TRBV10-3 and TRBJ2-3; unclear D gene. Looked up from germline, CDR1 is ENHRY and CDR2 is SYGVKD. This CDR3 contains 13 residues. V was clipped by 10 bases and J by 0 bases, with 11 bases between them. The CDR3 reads CATSGGSTDTQYF. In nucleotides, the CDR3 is TGTGCCACCTCCGGCGGTAGCACAGATACGCAGTATTTT.

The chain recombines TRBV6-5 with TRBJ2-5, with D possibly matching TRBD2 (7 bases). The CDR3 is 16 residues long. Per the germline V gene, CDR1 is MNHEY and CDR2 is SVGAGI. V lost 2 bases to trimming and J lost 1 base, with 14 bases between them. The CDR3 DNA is TGTGCCAGCAGTTACGCGGCGGGGGCACTCCAAGAGACCCAGTACTTC. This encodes CASSYAAGALQETQYF.

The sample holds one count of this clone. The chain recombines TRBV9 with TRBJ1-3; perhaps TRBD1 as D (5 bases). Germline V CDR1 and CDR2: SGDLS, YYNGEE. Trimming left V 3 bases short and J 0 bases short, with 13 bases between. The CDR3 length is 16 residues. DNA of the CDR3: TGTGCCAGCAGCGGAGCAGGGTCTTCCTCTGGAAACACCATATATTTT. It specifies CASSGAGSSSGNTIYF.

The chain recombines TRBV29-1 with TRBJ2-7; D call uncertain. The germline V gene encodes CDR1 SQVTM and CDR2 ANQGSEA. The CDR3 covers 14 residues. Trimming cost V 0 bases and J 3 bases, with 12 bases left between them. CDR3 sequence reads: CSVEDQATDYEQYF. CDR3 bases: TGCAGCGTTGAAGATCAGGCCACCGACTACGAGCAGTACTTC.

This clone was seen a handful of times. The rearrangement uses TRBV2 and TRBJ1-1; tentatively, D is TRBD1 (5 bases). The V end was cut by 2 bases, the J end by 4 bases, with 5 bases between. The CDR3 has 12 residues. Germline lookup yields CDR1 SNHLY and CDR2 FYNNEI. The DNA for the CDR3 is TGTGCCAGCAGTGAACAGGGCACTGAAGCTTTCTTT. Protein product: CASSEQGTEAFF.

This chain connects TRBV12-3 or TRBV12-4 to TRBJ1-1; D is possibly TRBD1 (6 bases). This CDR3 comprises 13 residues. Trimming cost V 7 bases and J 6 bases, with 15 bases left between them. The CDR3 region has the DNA TGTGCCAGCAACCCTCAGGGGCGGCCTGAAGCTTTCTTT. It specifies CASNPQGRPEAFF.